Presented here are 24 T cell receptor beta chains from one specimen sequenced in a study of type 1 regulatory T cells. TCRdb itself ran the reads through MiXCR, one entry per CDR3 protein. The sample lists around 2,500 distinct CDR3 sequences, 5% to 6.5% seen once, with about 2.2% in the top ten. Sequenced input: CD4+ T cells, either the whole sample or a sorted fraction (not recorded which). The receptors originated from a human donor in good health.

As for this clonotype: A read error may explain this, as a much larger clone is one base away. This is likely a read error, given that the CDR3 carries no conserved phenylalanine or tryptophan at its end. CDR3 DNA: TGTGCCAGCAGAAAAGGACAGGAAAATCAGCCCCAGCATTTA. Protein: CASRKGQENQPQHL. This chain links TRBV12-3 or TRBV12-4 with TRBJ1-5; 7 bases agree with TRBD1. This CDR3 spans 14 amino acids. V was clipped by 6 bases and J by 4 bases; unmatched bases: 6.

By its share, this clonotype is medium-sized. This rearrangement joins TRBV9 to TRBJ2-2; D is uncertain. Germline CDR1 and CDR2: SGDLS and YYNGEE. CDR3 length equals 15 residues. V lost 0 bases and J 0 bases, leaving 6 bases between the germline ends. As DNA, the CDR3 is TGTGCCAGCAGCGTAGGAGGTACGAACACCGGGGAGCTGTTTTTT. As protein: CASSVGGTNTGELFF.

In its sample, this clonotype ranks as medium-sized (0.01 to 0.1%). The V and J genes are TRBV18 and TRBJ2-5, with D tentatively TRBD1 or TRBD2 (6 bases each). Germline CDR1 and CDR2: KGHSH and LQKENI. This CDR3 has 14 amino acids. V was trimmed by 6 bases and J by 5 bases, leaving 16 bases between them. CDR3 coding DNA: TGTGCCAGCTCCACGGGGGCAGGCTCGGAGACCCAGTACTTC. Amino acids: CASSTGAGSETQYF.

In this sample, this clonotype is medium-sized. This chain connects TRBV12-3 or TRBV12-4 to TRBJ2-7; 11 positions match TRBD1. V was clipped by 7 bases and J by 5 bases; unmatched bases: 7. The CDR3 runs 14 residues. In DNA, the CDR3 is TGTGCCAGCACCTTCGGGACAGGGGGGAACGAGCAGTACTTC. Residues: CASTFGTGGNEQYF.

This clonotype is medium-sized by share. The CDR3 nucleotides read TGTGCCAGCAGTTACGACGAGTGGGATACGCAGTATTTT. Its protein is CASSYDEWDTQYF. The V gene is TRBV6-2 or TRBV6-3, the J gene TRBJ2-3; D unclear. Germline assignment: CDR1 MNHEY and CDR2 SVGEGT. V dropped 2 bases and J dropped 6 bases, with 9 bases sitting between them. This CDR3 region has 13 residues.

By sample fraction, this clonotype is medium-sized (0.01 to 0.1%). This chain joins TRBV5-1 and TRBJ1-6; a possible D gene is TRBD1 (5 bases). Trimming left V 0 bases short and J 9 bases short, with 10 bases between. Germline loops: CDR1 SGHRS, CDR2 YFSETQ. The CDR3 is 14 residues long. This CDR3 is CASSLGSDSSPLHF. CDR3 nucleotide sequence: TGCGCCAGCAGCTTGGGCAGTGACAGTTCACCCCTCCACTTT.

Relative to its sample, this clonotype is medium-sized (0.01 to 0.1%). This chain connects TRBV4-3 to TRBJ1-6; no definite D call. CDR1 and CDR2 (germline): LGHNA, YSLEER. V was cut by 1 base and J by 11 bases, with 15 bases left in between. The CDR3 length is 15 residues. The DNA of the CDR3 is TGCGCCAGCAGCCAAGTTGGCGCGGCAGGCCCACCCCTCCACTTT. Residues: CASSQVGAAGPPLHF.

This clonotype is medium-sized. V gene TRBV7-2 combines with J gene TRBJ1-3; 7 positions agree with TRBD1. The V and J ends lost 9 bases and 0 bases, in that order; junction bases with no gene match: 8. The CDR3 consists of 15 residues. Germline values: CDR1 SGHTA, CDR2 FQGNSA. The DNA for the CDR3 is TGTGCCAGTAGTCAACAGGGGCGCTCTGGAAACACCATATATTTT. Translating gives CASSQQGRSGNTIYF.

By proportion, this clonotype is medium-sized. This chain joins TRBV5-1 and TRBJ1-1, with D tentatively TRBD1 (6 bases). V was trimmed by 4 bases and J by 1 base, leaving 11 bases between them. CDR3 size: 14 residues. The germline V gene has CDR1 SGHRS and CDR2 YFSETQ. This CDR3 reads CASSVEGGNTEAFF. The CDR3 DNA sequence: TGCGCCAGCAGCGTAGAAGGGGGGAACACTGAAGCTTTCTTT.

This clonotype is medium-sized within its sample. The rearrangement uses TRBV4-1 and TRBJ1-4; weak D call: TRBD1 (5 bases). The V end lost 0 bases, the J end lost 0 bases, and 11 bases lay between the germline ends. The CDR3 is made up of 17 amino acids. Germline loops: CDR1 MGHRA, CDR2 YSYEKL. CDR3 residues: CASSQDGRGATNEKLFF. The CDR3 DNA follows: TGCGCCAGCAGCCAAGATGGAAGAGGGGCAACTAATGAAAAACTGTTTTTT.

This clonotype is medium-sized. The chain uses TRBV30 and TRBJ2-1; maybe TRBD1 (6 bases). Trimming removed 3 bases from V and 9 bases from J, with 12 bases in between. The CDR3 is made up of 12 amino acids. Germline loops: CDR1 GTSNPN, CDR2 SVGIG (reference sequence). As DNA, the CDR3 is TGTGCCTGGAGAACGCAGGGGTTTGAGCAGTTCTTC. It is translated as CAWRTQGFEQFF.

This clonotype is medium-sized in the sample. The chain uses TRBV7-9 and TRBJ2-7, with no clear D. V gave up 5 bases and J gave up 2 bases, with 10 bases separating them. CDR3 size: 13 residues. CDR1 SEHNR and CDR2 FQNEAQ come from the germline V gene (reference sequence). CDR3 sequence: CASSPQPAYEQYF. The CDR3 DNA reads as TGTGCCAGCAGCCCCCAACCAGCCTACGAGCAGTACTTC.

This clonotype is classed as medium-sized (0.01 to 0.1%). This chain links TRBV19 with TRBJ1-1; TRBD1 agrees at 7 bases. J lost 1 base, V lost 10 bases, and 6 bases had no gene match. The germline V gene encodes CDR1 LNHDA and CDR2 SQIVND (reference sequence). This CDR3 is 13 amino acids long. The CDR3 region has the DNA TGTGCCACCGGCCCAGGGGGGAACACTGAAGCTTTCTTT. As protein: CATGPGGNTEAFF.

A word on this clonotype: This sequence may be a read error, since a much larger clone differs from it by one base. CDR3 sequence reads: CASSHPPTLLDEKLFF. The CDR3 region has the DNA TGCGCCAGCAGCCACCCGCCGACGCTCCTAGACGAAAAACTGTTTTTT. V and J are TRBV4-1 and TRBJ1-4; no clear D gene. The V and J ends lost 3 bases and 8 bases respectively, with 19 bases between them. Germline V gives CDR1 MGHRA, CDR2 YSYEKL. CDR3 length: 16 amino acids.

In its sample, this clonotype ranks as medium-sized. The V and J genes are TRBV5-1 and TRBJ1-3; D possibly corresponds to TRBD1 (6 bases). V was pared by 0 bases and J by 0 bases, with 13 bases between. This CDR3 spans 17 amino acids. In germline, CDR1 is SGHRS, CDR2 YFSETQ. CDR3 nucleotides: TGCGCCAGCAGCTTGGCCCCGACAGGAGTCTCTGGAAACACCATATATTTT. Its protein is CASSLAPTGVSGNTIYF.

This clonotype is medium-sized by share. This CDR3 reads CSARDIQGEGNGVGYTF. The CDR3 DNA reads as TGCAGTGCTAGAGATATTCAGGGCGAAGGGAATGGTGTTGGCTACACCTTC. The V call is TRBV20-1, the J call TRBJ1-2; D perhaps matches TRBD1 (5 bases). V lost 0 bases to trimming and J lost 7 bases, with 24 bases between them. Germline values: CDR1 DFQATT, CDR2 SNEGSKA (reference sequence). CDR3 length: 17 amino acids.

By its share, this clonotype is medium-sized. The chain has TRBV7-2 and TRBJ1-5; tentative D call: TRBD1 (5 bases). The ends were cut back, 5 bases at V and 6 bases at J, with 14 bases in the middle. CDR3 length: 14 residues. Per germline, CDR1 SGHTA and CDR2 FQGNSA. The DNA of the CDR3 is TGTGCCAGCAGCCTGGGGGGAAAGGGTCAGCCCCAGCATTTT. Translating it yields CASSLGGKGQPQHF.

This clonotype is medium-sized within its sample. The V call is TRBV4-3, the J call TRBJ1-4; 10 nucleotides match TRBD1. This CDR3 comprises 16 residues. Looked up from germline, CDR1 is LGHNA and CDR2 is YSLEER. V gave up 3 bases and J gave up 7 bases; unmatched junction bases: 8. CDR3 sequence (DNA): TGCGCCAGCAGCCAGGGCCAGACAGGGGGCTTTGAAAAACTGTTTTTT. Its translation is CASSQGQTGGFEKLFF.

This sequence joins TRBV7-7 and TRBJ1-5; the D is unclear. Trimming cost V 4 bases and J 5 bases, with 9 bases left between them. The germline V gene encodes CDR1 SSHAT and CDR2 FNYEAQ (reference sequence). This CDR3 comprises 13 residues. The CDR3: CASSSPGDQPQHF. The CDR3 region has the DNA TGTGCCAGCAGCTCACCTGGGGATCAGCCCCAGCATTTT.

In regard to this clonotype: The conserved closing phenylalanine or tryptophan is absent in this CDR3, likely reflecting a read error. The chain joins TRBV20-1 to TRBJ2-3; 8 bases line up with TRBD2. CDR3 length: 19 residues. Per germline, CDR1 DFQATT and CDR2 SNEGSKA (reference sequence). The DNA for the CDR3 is TGTAGTGCTAGAGTGATGTGGCGGGGGGCCCCTAAAAGGACAGATACGCAGTATTTG. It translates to CSARVMWRGAPKRTDTQYL.

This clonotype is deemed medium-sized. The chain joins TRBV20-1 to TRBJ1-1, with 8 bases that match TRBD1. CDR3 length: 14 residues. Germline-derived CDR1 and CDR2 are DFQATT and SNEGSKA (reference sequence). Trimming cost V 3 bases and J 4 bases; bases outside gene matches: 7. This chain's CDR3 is CSASQGAGGTEAFF. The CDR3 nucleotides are TGCAGTGCTAGTCAGGGGGCGGGTGGCACTGAAGCTTTCTTT.

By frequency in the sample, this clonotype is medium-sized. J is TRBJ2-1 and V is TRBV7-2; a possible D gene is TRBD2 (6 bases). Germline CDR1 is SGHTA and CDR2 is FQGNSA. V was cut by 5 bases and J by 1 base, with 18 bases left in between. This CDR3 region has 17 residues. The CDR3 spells CASSPPRRGRSYNEQFF. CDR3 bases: TGTGCCAGCAGCCCACCCCGGCGGGGTAGATCCTACAATGAGCAGTTCTTC.

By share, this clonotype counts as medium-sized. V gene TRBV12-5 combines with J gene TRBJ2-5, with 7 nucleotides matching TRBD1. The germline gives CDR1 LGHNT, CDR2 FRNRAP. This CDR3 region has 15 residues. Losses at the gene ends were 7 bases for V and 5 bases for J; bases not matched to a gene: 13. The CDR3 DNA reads TGTGCTAGTGCCCTCGACACAGGGGTACGGGAGACCCAGTACTTC. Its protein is CASALDTGVRETQYF.

The CDR3 bases are TGCAGCTCCAGCCTTGGGGGCCGCACAGATACGCAGTATTTT. This encodes CSSSLGGRTDTQYF. The chain uses TRBV29-1 and TRBJ2-3, with D tentatively TRBD1 (6 bases). V dropped 8 bases and J dropped 1 base, with 16 bases sitting between them. Germline CDR1 reads SQVTM; CDR2 reads ANQGSEA. This CDR3 spans 14 amino acids.